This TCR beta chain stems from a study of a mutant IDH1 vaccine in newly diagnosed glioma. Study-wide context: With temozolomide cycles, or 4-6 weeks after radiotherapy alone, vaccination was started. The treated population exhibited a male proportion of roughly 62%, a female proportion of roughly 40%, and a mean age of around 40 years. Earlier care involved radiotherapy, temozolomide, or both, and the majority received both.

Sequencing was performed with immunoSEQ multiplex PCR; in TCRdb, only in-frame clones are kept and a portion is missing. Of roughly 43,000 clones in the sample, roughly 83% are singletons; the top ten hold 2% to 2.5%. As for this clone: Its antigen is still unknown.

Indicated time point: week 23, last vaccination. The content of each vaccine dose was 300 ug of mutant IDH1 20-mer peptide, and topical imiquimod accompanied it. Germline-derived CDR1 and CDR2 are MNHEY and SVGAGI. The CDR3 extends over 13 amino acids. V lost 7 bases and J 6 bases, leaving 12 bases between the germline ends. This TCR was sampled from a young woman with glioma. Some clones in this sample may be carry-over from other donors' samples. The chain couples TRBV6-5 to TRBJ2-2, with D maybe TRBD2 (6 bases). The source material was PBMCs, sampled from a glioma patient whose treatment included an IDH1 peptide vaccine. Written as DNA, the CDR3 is TGTGCCAGCACCACGGGAGTAGCCGGGGAGCTGTTTTTT. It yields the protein CASTTGVAGELFF.